This TCR beta chain was recorded in a study of long-term antiretroviral therapy in people with HIV. Study results and caveats: Diversity measured after ART increased yet remained under transplant donor controls.

Trimming removed 3 bases at V and 7 bases at J, with 9 bases between. The CDR3 covers 13 residues. Germline CDR1 reads KGHSH; CDR2 reads LQKENI. In each sample, roughly 1-11 million cryopreserved PBMC were present before DNA extraction. With survey level as its setting, the immunoSEQ assay was v3.0. TCRdb's copy holds only in-frame clones and misses some; the assay was immunoSEQ multiplex PCR. The top ten clones hold roughly 2.2% of a sample with 45,000 or so clones, 94% of them seen once. On this clone itself: No antigen is known for it.

Sequencing used unsorted PBMCs, obtained around 9.2 years after starting antiretroviral therapy. The TCR sequence derives from a young man with HIV. The chain couples TRBV18 to TRBJ2-2; D is unresolved. The chain's CDR3 is CASSPNGRGELFF. In DNA, the CDR3 is TGTGCCAGCTCACCCAACGGGCGCGGGGAGCTGTTTTTT.